Listed below are T cell receptor beta chains from one sample, sequenced in a study of T-cell memory formation after mild COVID-19. From the 5' RACE reads, TCRdb called clonotypes with MiXCR, one entry per CDR3 protein. The table has tens of thousands of distinct CDR3 sequences, more than 12% seen once. What was sequenced was PBMCs or a T cell subset sorted from them (not recorded which). These receptors all stem from a young man who had mild COVID-19 (a few samples of this study predate the infection). Cell type and time point are not known. CDR3s include the opening cysteine and the closing phenylalanine or tryptophan. D genes are given only for firm matches. A clone size is listed for some rows: how often the clone was seen (once, few, many), or a class if it is expanded.

j_gene,d_gene,v_gene,abundance,CDR3aa,CDR3nt
TRBJ2-1,TRBD2,TRBV4-1,-,CASSHLSGGVNEQFF,TGCGCCAGCAGCCACCTTAGCGGGGGGGTCAATGAGCAGTTCTTC
TRBJ1-2,TRBD1,TRBV5-5,many,CASSLDTGAINYGYTF,TGTGCCAGCAGCTTGGATACAGGGGCGATTAACTATGGCTACACCTTC
TRBJ1-1,-,TRBV7-8,-,CASSSRAKIGNTEAFF,TGTGCCAGCAGCTCCCGGGCGAAGATTGGGAACACTGAAGCTTTCTTT
TRBJ2-7,TRBD2,TRBV10-2,-,CATGTSGGHEQYF,TGCGCCACTGGGACTAGCGGGGGCCACGAGCAGTACTTC
TRBJ2-3,-,TRBV4-3,-,CASSQEGVGFTDTQYF,TGCGCCAGCAGCCAAGAGGGGGTCGGGTTTACAGATACGCAGTATTTT
TRBJ2-7,TRBD1,TRBV20-1,few,CSARERDSPTYEQYF,TGCAGTGCTAGAGAACGGGACAGCCCAACCTACGAGCAGTACTTC
TRBJ2-7,TRBD1,TRBV5-6,-,CASSLGQGWYEQYF,TGTGCCAGCAGCCTGGGACAGGGTTGGTACGAGCAGTACTTC
TRBJ2-7,-,TRBV25-1,-,CASSALAEQYF,TGTGCCAGCAGTGCTTTGGCGGAGCAGTACTTC
TRBJ2-3,-,TRBV5-1,many,CASSSGVTQYF,TGCGCCAGCAGCTCCGGTGTTACGCAGTATTTT
TRBJ2-7,-,TRBV5-1,many,CASSPRGPYEQYF,TGCGCCAGCAGCCCCCGGGGGCCCTACGAGCAGTACTTC
TRBJ2-7,TRBD1,TRBV4-3,few,CASSQGDREHEQYF,TGCGCCAGCAGCCAGGGGGACAGGGAGCACGAGCAGTACTTC
TRBJ2-7,-,TRBV11-2,-,CASSGTGTLYEQYF,TGTGCCAGCAGCGGAACCGGGACGCTCTACGAGCAGTACTTC
TRBJ1-1,TRBD1,TRBV6-1,few,CASSPTGPEAFF,TGTGCCAGCAGCCCGACAGGGCCTGAAGCTTTCTTT
TRBJ2-1,-,TRBV2,-,CASSEMDDEQFF,TGTGCCAGCAGTGAAATGGACGATGAGCAGTTCTTC
TRBJ1-1,TRBD1,TRBV3-1,few,CASSPTGIGNTEAFF,TGTGCCAGCAGCCCGACAGGGATCGGGAACACTGAAGCTTTCTTT
TRBJ2-2,-,TRBV12-3/TRBV12-4,-,CASSHPPGTGELFF,TGTGCCAGCAGCCATCCGCCAGGAACCGGGGAGCTGTTTTTT
TRBJ2-1,TRBD2,TRBV5-1,-,CASSLGLAGSPDYNEQFF,TGCGCCAGCAGCTTGGGACTAGCGGGTTCCCCAGACTACAATGAGCAGTTCTTC
TRBJ2-7,-,TRBV29-1,few,CSVGGDPSYEQYF,TGCAGCGTTGGGGGGGACCCTTCCTACGAGCAGTACTTC
TRBJ1-2,-,TRBV25-1,many,CASGDGYYGYTF,TGTGCCAGCGGGGACGGTTATTATGGCTACACCTTC
TRBJ2-4,TRBD2,TRBV18,-,CASSPLAGGKNIQYF,TGTGCCAGCTCACCGTTAGCGGGGGGGAAAAACATTCAGTACTTC
TRBJ2-5,TRBD2,TRBV7-2,few,CASSIGLAVETQYF,TGTGCCAGCAGCATCGGACTAGCGGTAGAGACCCAGTACTTC
TRBJ2-7,-,TRBV10-3,-,CAISMTDEQYF,TGTGCCATCAGTATGACGGACGAGCAGTACTTC
TRBJ2-2,-,TRBV7-9,-,CASSTELVTGELFF,TGTGCCAGCAGTACCGAATTGGTGACCGGGGAGCTGTTTTTT
TRBJ2-5,-,TRBV9,few,CASSFDGTQETQYF,TGTGCCAGCAGTTTTGACGGGACCCAAGAGACCCAGTACTTC
TRBJ1-3,-,TRBV7-9,-,CARGSLDSGNTIYF,TGTGCCAGAGGGTCGCTCGACTCTGGAAACACCATATATTTT
TRBJ2-1,TRBD1,TRBV4-1,-,CASSQATGGSYNEQFF,TGCGCCAGCAGCCAGGCTACAGGGGGCTCCTACAATGAGCAGTTCTTC
TRBJ2-1,TRBD1,TRBV4-2,-,CASSQGQGAGEQFF,TGTGCCAGCAGCCAAGGCCAGGGGGCCGGAGAGCAGTTCTTC
TRBJ2-2,-,TRBV29-1,many,CSVEDDGWTGELFF,TGCAGCGTTGAAGATGATGGTTGGACCGGGGAGCTGTTTTTT
TRBJ2-7,-,TRBV6-2/TRBV6-3,-,CASSYSPDGTYEQYF,TGTGCCAGCAGTTACTCACCGGACGGTACCTACGAGCAGTACTTC
TRBJ1-2,TRBD1,TRBV19,many,CASSRGQGLSYGYTF,TGTGCCAGTAGTAGAGGACAGGGACTCTCCTATGGCTACACCTTC
TRBJ2-1,TRBD1,TRBV12-3/TRBV12-4,-,CASRPDRGRASYNEQFF,TGTGCCAGCAGGCCCGACAGGGGCAGGGCCTCCTACAATGAGCAGTTCTTC
TRBJ2-2,-,TRBV6-4,few,CASSDTNTGELFF,TGTGCCAGCAGTGACACGAACACCGGGGAGCTGTTTTTT
TRBJ2-5,-,TRBV12-3/TRBV12-4,few,CASSTLETQYF,TGTGCCAGCAGTACCCTAGAGACCCAGTACTTC
TRBJ2-3,-,TRBV28,few,CASSFPRAGTDTQYF,TGTGCCAGCAGTTTTCCTAGGGCGGGCACAGATACGCAGTATTTT
TRBJ2-7,-,TRBV5-1,many,CASSLAGLEPTYEQYF,TGCGCCAGCAGCTTGGCGGGACTCGAACCTACCTACGAGCAGTACTTC
TRBJ1-1,-,TRBV4-2,-,CASSQELRQLNTEAFF,TGTGCCAGCAGCCAAGAACTCAGGCAGTTGAACACTGAAGCTTTCTTT
TRBJ1-2,-,TRBV4-3,few,CASSQDFLRDLEGYTF,TGCGCCAGCAGCCAAGATTTCCTCCGGGACTTAGAGGGCTACACCTTC
TRBJ2-1,-,TRBV11-3,few,CASSLGSGGEQFF,TGTGCCAGCAGCTTAGGGTCTGGGGGTGAGCAGTTCTTC
TRBJ1-4,TRBD1,TRBV12-3/TRBV12-4,few,CASSGPGQLNEKLFF,TGTGCCAGCAGTGGCCCGGGACAGCTTAATGAAAAACTGTTTTTT
TRBJ2-1,-,TRBV24-1,few,CATSDFAADEQFF,TGTGCCACCAGTGATTTCGCGGCGGATGAGCAGTTCTTC
TRBJ2-1,TRBD2,TRBV6-5,-,CASSYLGGGLNEQFF,TGTGCCAGCAGTTACCTTGGCGGGGGGCTCAATGAGCAGTTCTTC
TRBJ1-6,-,TRBV4-1,few,CASSHKETNNREDHSPLHF,TGCGCCAGCAGCCACAAAGAAACTAATAACAGGGAGGATCATTCACCCCTCCACTTT
TRBJ1-2,-,TRBV12-3/TRBV12-4,-,CASKGAYGYTF,TGTGCCAGCAAGGGAGCATATGGCTACACCTTC
TRBJ1-6,-,TRBV4-1,few,CASSQDGREGQIPLSPLHF,TGCGCCAGCAGCCAAGATGGAAGGGAGGGACAAATCCCCCTTTCACCCCTCCACTTT
TRBJ1-1,-,TRBV12-3/TRBV12-4,-,CASSGTRLNTEAFF,TGTGCCAGCAGTGGGACAAGGCTTAACACTGAAGCTTTCTTT
TRBJ1-2,-,TRBV4-3,-,CASSQEEGPKNYGYTF,TGCGCCAGCAGCCAAGAAGAGGGGCCAAAGAACTATGGCTACACCTTC
TRBJ2-2,-,TRBV4-3,few,CASSQTGTPFNTGELFF,TGCGCCAGCAGCCAAACCGGGACTCCGTTTAACACCGGGGAGCTGTTTTTT
TRBJ1-3,-,TRBV11-3,-,CASIFKGNYGNTIYF,TGTGCCAGCATCTTCAAGGGGAATTATGGAAACACCATATATTTT
TRBJ2-3,-,TRBV5-4,few,CASSLGSAVDTQYF,TGTGCCAGCAGCTTGGGCTCGGCCGTAGATACGCAGTATTTT
TRBJ2-2,TRBD1,TRBV4-1,many,CASSQPGQGVTGELFF,TGCGCCAGCAGCCAACCGGGACAGGGGGTCACCGGGGAGCTGTTTTTT
TRBJ2-5,-,TRBV5-6,-,CASSDDPSGALKETQYF,TGTGCCAGCAGCGATGACCCTTCGGGTGCACTGAAAGAGACCCAGTACTTC
TRBJ2-3,TRBD2,TRBV4-3,-,CASSQAGERGWDTQYF,TGCGCCAGCAGCCAAGCCGGGGAGCGGGGGTGGGATACGCAGTATTTT
TRBJ2-2,TRBD2,TRBV10-3,-,CAISGPRLAANTGELFF,TGTGCCATCAGTGGGCCCCGACTAGCGGCGAACACCGGGGAGCTGTTTTTT
TRBJ1-5,-,TRBV5-1,-,CASSLGYNQPQHF,TGCGCCAGCAGCTTAGGGTACAATCAGCCCCAGCATTTT
TRBJ2-3,TRBD2,TRBV11-3,-,CASSREADTQYF,TGTGCCAGCAGCCGGGAGGCAGATACGCAGTATTTT